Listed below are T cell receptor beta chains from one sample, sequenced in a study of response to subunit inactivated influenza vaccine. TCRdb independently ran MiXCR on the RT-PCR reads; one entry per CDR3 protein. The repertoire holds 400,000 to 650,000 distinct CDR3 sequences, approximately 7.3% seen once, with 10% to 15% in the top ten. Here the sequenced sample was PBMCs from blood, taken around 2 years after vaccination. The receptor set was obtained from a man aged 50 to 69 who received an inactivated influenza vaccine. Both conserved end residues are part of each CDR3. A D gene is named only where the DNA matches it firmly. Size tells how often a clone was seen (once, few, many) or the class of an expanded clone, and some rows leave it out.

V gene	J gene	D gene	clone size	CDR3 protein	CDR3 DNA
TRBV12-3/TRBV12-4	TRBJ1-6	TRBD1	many	CASRRGTANSPLHF	TGTGCCAGCAGGCGAGGGACAGCAAATTCACCCCTCCACTTT
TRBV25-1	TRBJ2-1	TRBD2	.	CASSHGASGGGEQFF	TGTGCCAGCAGCCATGGGGCTAGCGGGGGGGGTGAGCAGTTCTTC
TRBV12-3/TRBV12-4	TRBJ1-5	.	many	CASSSRSGAVGPQHF	TGTGCCAGCAGTTCGAGGTCAGGGGCGGTAGGACCCCAGCATTTT
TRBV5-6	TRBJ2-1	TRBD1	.	CASSLRLTGDNEQFF	TGTGCCAGCAGCCTCCGCTTAACAGGGGACAATGAGCAGTTCTTC
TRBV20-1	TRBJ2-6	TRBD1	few	CSAPQGGGLGANVLTF	TGCAGTGCCCCTCAAGGGGGCGGCCTGGGGGCCAACGTCCTGACTTTC
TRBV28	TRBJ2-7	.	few	CASKTILWGYEQYF	TGTGCCAGCAAAACCATCCTCTGGGGCTACGAGCAGTACTTC
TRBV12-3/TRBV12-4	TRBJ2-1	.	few	CASSDGSYTYNEQFF	TGTGCCAGCAGTGATGGGAGTTACACCTACAATGAGCAGTTCTTC
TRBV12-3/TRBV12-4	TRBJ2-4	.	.	CASSRAAETKNIQYF	TGTGCCAGCAGTAGGGCCGCCGAAACCAAAAACATTCAGTACTTC
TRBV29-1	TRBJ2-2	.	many	CSVPDKNTGELFF	TGCAGCGTTCCGGACAAGAACACCGGGGAGCTGTTTTTT
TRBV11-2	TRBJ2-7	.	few	CASSLDVKGGSEQYF	TGTGCCAGCAGCTTAGATGTAAAGGGCGGCAGCGAGCAGTACTTC
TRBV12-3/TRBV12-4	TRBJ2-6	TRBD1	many	CASSFGTGGSGANVLTF	TGTGCCAGCAGTTTTGGGACAGGGGGTTCTGGGGCCAACGTCCTGACTTTC
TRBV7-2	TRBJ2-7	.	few	CASSQKGHQTYEQYF	TGTGCCAGCAGCCAGAAGGGACACCAAACCTACGAGCAGTACTTC
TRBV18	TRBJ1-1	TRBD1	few	CASTRDRVGTEAFF	TGTGCCAGCACTAGGGACAGGGTTGGAACTGAAGCTTTCTTT
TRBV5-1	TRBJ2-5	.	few	CASSVGRTQETQYF	TGCGCCAGCAGCGTCGGACGGACCCAAGAGACCCAGTACTTC
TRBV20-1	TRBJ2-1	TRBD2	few	CSARLAGGGNEQFF	TGCAGTGCCAGACTAGCGGGAGGAGGCAATGAGCAGTTCTTC
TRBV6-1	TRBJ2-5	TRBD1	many	CASSASRGRVETQYF	TGTGCCAGCAGTGCCTCCAGGGGGCGCGTAGAGACCCAGTACTTC
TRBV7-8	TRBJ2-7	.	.	CASSAGVKYEQYF	TGTGCCAGCAGCGCAGGGGTCAAATACGAGCAGTACTTC
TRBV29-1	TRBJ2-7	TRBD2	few	CSVEGLAGGRSYEQYF	TGCAGCGTTGAGGGACTAGCGGGAGGCCGCTCCTACGAGCAGTACTTC
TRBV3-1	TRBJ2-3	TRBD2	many	CASSQRGGYTDTQYF	TGTGCCAGCAGCCAACGCGGGGGATATACAGATACGCAGTATTTT
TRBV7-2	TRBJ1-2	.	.	CASSLDLSYGYTF	TGTGCCAGCAGCTTAGATTTGAGCTATGGCTACACCTTC
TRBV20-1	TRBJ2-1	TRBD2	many	CSARRLAAYNEQFF	TGCAGTGCACGTCGACTAGCCGCCTACAATGAGCAGTTCTTC
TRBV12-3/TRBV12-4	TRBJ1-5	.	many	CASSQGSLKPQHF	TGTGCCAGCAGTCAGGGCAGTTTAAAGCCCCAGCATTTT
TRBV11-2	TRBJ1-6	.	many	CASSPRGREAYNSPLHF	TGTGCCAGCAGCCCCCGGGGGCGTGAGGCCTATAATTCACCCCTCCACTTT
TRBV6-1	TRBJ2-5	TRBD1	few	CASTPPRTGTSKETQYF	TGTGCCAGCACTCCCCCCAGGACAGGGACTTCGAAAGAGACCCAGTACTTC
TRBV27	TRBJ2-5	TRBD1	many	CASSRQGARGETQYF	TGTGCCAGCAGTCGACAGGGGGCGCGCGGGGAGACCCAGTACTTC
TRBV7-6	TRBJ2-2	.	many	CASSQRAENTGELFF	TGTGCCAGCAGCCAGAGGGCAGAGAACACCGGGGAGCTGTTTTTT
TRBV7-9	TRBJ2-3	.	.	CASTHGGGGYTDTQYF	TGTGCCAGCACCCACGGAGGTGGGGGCTACACAGATACGCAGTATTTT
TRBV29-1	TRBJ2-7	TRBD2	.	CSAQGTSGRSYEQYF	TGCAGCGCCCAAGGGACTAGCGGGAGGAGCTACGAGCAGTACTTC
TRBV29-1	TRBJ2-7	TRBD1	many	CSVRDRGQNEQYF	TGCAGCGTTCGGGACAGGGGGCAGAACGAGCAGTACTTC
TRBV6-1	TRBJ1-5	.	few	CASSNRQWNQPQHF	TGTGCCAGCAGCAACAGGCAGTGGAATCAGCCCCAGCATTTT
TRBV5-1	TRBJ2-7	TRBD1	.	CASSSSTGTYEQYF	TGCGCCAGCAGCTCATCGACAGGGACCTACGAGCAGTACTTC
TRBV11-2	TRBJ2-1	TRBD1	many	CASSFGTGAYNEQFF	TGTGCCAGCAGCTTTGGGACAGGCGCCTACAATGAGCAGTTCTTC
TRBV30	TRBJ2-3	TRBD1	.	CARGTGGITDTQYF	TGTGCCCGCGGGACAGGGGGCATAACAGATACGCAGTATTTT
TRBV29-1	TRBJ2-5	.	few	CSALRSHRETQYF	TGCAGCGCCCTAAGATCCCACAGGGAGACCCAGTACTTC
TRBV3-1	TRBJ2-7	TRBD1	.	CASSQRIGGDWNF	TGTGCCAGCAGCCAACGAATAGGGGGCGACTGGAACTTC
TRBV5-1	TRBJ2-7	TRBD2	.	CASSPTWTSGGYEQYF	TGCGCCAGCAGCCCAACCTGGACTAGCGGGGGCTACGAGCAGTACTTC
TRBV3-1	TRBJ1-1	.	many	CASSLDSRTEAFF	TGTGCCAGCAGCCTCGACTCCAGGACTGAAGCTTTCTTT
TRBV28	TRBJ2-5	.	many	CASSLEGGGFQETQYF	TGTGCCAGCAGTTTAGAGGGAGGAGGCTTCCAAGAGACCCAGTACTTC
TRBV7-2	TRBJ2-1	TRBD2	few	CASSITAIAGGVNEQFF	TGTGCCAGCAGCATAACGGCCATAGCGGGGGGGGTCAATGAGCAGTTCTTC
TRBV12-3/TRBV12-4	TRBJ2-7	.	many	CASSFHPQGEQYF	TGTGCCAGCAGTTTCCACCCACAAGGCGAGCAGTACTTC
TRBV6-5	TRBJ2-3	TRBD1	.	CASSYSGQGPDTQYF	TGTGCCAGCAGTTACTCGGGACAGGGGCCAGATACGCAGTATTTT
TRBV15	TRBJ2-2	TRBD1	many	CATRGQGNTGELFF	TGTGCCACCCGAGGACAGGGAAACACCGGGGAGCTGTTTTTT
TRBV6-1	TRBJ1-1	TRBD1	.	CASSRDRGRDAEAFF	TGTGCCAGCAGTCGGGACAGGGGGCGCGACGCTGAAGCTTTCTTT
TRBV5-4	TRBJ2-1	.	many	CASSPTRSGLNNEQFF	TGTGCCAGCAGCCCTACACGGAGCGGGCTTAACAATGAGCAGTTCTTC
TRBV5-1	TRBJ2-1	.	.	CASSYLTGLDNEQFF	TGCGCCAGCAGCTACCTTACGGGACTTGACAATGAGCAGTTCTTC